The 22 T cell receptor beta chains below were found in one sample sequenced in a study of blood T cell repertoires in COVID-19. Clones were sequenced by immunoSEQ multiplex PCR, and TCRdb holds only the in-frame ones, with some missing. The sample holds hundreds of thousands of clones, around 81% seen once. Sequencing was done on a sample of PBMCs or T cells enriched from blood (not recorded which). These receptors came from a man aged 30 to 39 with acute COVID-19.

The V call is TRBV30, the J call TRBJ2-2, with TRBD2 matching 9 bases. The V gene's germline CDR1 is GTSNPN and CDR2 SVGIG (reference sequence). The CDR3 totals 15 residues. J gave up 6 bases and V 3 bases, and 8 bases lay outside the gene matches. The CDR3 reads CAWSSGGPGAGELFF. The CDR3 DNA follows: TGTGCCTGGAGCAGCGGGGGGCCAGGGGCCGGGGAGCTGTTTTTT.

This clone was observed a few times. V is TRBV10-3 and J is TRBJ2-1; the match to TRBD2 covers 7 bases. Germline V gene sequence: CDR1 ENHRY, CDR2 SYGVKD. V lost 3 bases, J lost 13 bases, and 3 bases stayed unmatched. This CDR3 contains 11 residues. CDR3 protein: CAISDPSGQFF. The CDR3 DNA sequence: TGTGCCATCAGTGATCCTAGCGGTCAGTTCTTC.

This clone came up many times. The chain carries TRBV21-1 and TRBJ2-1; the table gives TRBD2 as D, unverified against the DNA. TRBV21-1 is an annotated pseudogene. This CDR3 contains 20 residues. As DNA, the CDR3 is TGTGCCAGCAGCGTCCTCCGGGGACTAGCGTCCTCAGGGTCCTACAATGAGCAGTTCTTC. It codes for CASSVLRGLASSGSYNEQFF.

This clone was seen once. The V gene is TRBV7-3, the J gene TRBJ2-2; 8 nucleotides agree with TRBD1. The CDR3 loop spans 14 amino acids. V was pared by 5 bases and J by 6 bases, with 5 bases of the junction left unmatched. CDR1 and CDR2 (germline): SGHTA, FQGTGA. CDR3 DNA: TGTGCCAGCAGCAGGACAGGGTTTGCCGGGGAGCTGTTTTTT. Its translation: CASSRTGFAGELFF.

This chain connects TRBV3-1 (or the pseudogene TRBV3-2) to TRBJ1-3, with 7 bases identical to TRBD1. Germline V lookup: CDR1 LGHDT, CDR2 YNNKEL (reference sequence). This CDR3 region has 16 residues. Germline trimming cut 3 bases from V and 4 bases from J; bases unmatched to any gene: 9. CDR3 sequence (DNA): TGTGCCAGCAGCCATAGAACAGGGGCGGGAGGAAACACCATATATTTT. Protein product: CASSHRTGAGGNTIYF.

The rearrangement uses TRBV5-1 and TRBJ2-1; tentative D call: TRBD2 (7 bases). The germline gives CDR1 SGHRS, CDR2 YFSETQ. This CDR3 contains 14 residues. V was pared by 6 bases and J by 8 bases, with 18 bases between. The CDR3 nucleotides are TGCGCCAGCACGAAGGGGGGGAGTGTTGATGAGCAGTTCTTC. Its protein is CASTKGGSVDEQFF. The whole variable domain, remainder taken from reference TRBV5-1 and TRBJ2-1, is KAGVTQTPRYLIKTRGQQVTLSCSPISGHRSVSWYQQTPGQGLQFLFEYFSETQRNKGNFPGRFSGRQFSNSRSEMNVSTLELGDSALYLCASTKGGSVDEQFFGPGTRLTVL.

The rearrangement uses TRBV3-1 (or the pseudogene TRBV3-2) and TRBJ2-1; 16 bases agree with TRBD2. Germline V gene lookup returns CDR1 LGHDT and CDR2 YNNKEL (reference sequence). V shed 1 base and J 1 base; nucleotides not matched to a gene: 4. The length of the CDR3 is 19 residues. The CDR3 is CASSQVGLAGGRSYNEQFF. Here the CDR3 DNA reads TGTGCCAGCAGCCAAGTGGGACTAGCGGGGGGGAGGTCCTACAATGAGCAGTTCTTC.

V is TRBV30 and J is TRBJ2-1, with TRBD2 as a possible D gene (7 bases). Germline V gene data show CDR1 as GTSNPN and CDR2 as SVGIG (reference sequence). The V end was cut by 1 base, the J end by 10 bases, with 11 bases between. The CDR3 is 12 amino acids. The CDR3 bases are TGTGCCTGGAGTGAGGGGGGGCGGGAGCAGTTCTTC. It codes for CAWSEGGREQFF. Looking up the rest from reference TRBV30 and TRBJ2-1 gives the full variable domain: SQTIHQWPATLVQPVGSPLSLECTVEGTSNPNLYWYRQAAGRGLQLLFYSVGIGQISSEVPQNLSASRPQDRQFILSSKKLLLSDSGFYLCAWSEGGREQFFGPGTRLTVL.

This clone was seen only once. The J gene is TRBJ2-1, the V gene TRBV4-1; 9 nucleotides line up with TRBD2. Germline V lookup: CDR1 MGHRA, CDR2 YSYEKL. The V gene end was trimmed by 4 bases and the J gene end by 0 bases; junction bases not matched to a gene: 13. The CDR3 sequence is 19 residues long. CDR3 region: CASSPRWGSGGSSYNEQFF. The CDR3 bases are TGCGCCAGCAGCCCCCGTTGGGGTAGCGGGGGAAGCTCCTACAATGAGCAGTTCTTC.

The chain combines TRBV6-5 with TRBJ2-2; D is ambiguous. V lost 5 bases and J 4 bases, leaving 11 bases between the germline ends. The CDR3 covers 14 residues. Germline V gene sequence: CDR1 MNHEY, CDR2 SVGAGI. The CDR3 region has the DNA TGTGCCAGCAGTAACCACTATGGCACCGGGGAGCTGTTTTTT. This translates into CASSNHYGTGELFF.

The chain employs TRBV27 and TRBJ1-5, with a tentative D call TRBD1 (6 bases). CDR1 MNHEY and CDR2 SMNVEV come from the germline V gene (reference sequence). CDR3 length equals 15 residues. The germline V and J ends were trimmed by 3 bases and 3 bases, with 12 bases remaining between them. CDR3 sequence reads: CASSLWSGDNQPQHF. The CDR3 nucleotides read TGTGCCAGCAGTTTGTGGTCAGGGGACAATCAGCCCCAGCATTTT.

This clone appeared once. The V gene is TRBV28, the J gene TRBJ2-5, with TRBD2 identical over 11 bases. CDR1 is MDHEN, CDR2 SYDVKM, per germline. Germline trimming cut 2 bases from V and 3 bases from J; bases unmatched to any gene: 5. CDR3 length equals 16 residues. The CDR3 sequence is CASSLNSGGAKETQYF. The DNA for the CDR3 is TGTGCCAGCAGTTTAAATAGCGGGGGGGCCAAAGAGACCCAGTACTTC.

The chain uses TRBV19 and TRBJ1-5, with TRBD1 identical over 7 bases. Germline V lookup: CDR1 LNHDA, CDR2 SQIVND (reference sequence). The CDR3 runs to 15 residues. J gave up 2 bases and V 7 bases, and 8 bases lay outside the gene matches. As DNA, the CDR3 is TGTGCCAGTAACCAAGACAGGGCAGGCAATCAGCCCCAGCATTTT. Translated, it gives CASNQDRAGNQPQHF.

The rearrangement joins TRBV5-1 to TRBJ2-7; a weak D match, TRBD2 (6 bases). This CDR3 region has 13 residues. Germline assignment: CDR1 SGHRS and CDR2 YFSETQ. The V end was cut by 7 bases, the J end by 2 bases, with 13 bases between. The CDR3 sequence is CASEDSGTYEQYF. The CDR3 coding sequence is TGCGCCAGCGAAGATAGCGGTACCTACGAGCAGTACTTC.

This chain joins TRBV14 and TRBJ1-2; D uncertain. Germline V gives CDR1 SGHDN, CDR2 FVKESK. The CDR3 totals 14 residues. V lost 1 base and J 8 bases, leaving 14 bases between the germline ends. Here the CDR3 DNA reads TGTGCCAGCAGCCAAGTCTCAACAGCCCAAGGCTACACCTTC. Protein sequence: CASSQVSTAQGYTF. Drawing the rest from reference TRBV14 and TRBJ1-2, the complete variable domain is EAGVTQFPSHSVIEKGQTVTLRCDPISGHDNLYWYRRVMGKEIKFLLHFVKESKQDESGMPNNRFLAERTGGTYSTLKVQPAELEDSGVYFCASSQVSTAQGYTFGSGTRLTVV.

J is TRBJ1-3 and V is TRBV5-4, with 9 bases aligning to TRBD1. V dropped 4 bases and J dropped 7; count of bases not matched to a gene: 6. The CDR3 is made up of 14 amino acids. Germline-derived CDR1 and CDR2 are SGHNT and YYREEE (reference sequence). The CDR3 nucleotides read TGTGCCAGCAGCCCCAGACAGGGGGTTAACACCATATATTTT. This encodes CASSPRQGVNTIYF.

This clone was recorded only once. The chain uses TRBV19 and TRBJ1-5, with D perhaps matching TRBD1 (6 bases). Trimming left V 6 bases short and J 3 bases short, with 18 bases between. The CDR3 spans 16 residues. The V gene's germline CDR1 is LNHDA and CDR2 SQIVND (reference sequence). CDR3 coding DNA: TGTGCCAGTAGCCCTTTAGGGGGGGCCGACAATCAGCCCCAGCATTTT. The encoded protein is CASSPLGGADNQPQHF.

Points on this clone: Other DNA sequences in the sample encode the same CDR3. The V gene is TRBV7-9, the J gene TRBJ2-5, with TRBD1 as a possible D gene (5 bases). The CDR3 is 14 amino acids. Trimming stripped 5 bases from V and 2 bases from J, with 12 bases between. Per the germline V gene, CDR1 is SEHNR and CDR2 is FQNEAQ (reference sequence). The CDR3 nucleotides read TGTGCCAGCAGCCTCTCACAGGTACAAGAGACCCAGTACTTC. Protein product: CASSLSQVQETQYF.

The rearrangement joins TRBV4-1 to TRBJ1-6, with D uncertain. The V and J ends lost 1 base and 10 bases respectively, with 14 bases between them. Germline CDR1 is MGHRA and CDR2 is YSYEKL. The CDR3 loop spans 15 amino acids. In DNA form, the CDR3 reads TGCGCCAGCAGCCAAGTAGTGGCTTTGGGCTCACCCCTCCACTTT. It yields the protein CASSQVVALGSPLHF.

This clone was observed a handful of times. V and J are TRBV15 and TRBJ1-2; 7 nucleotides line up with TRBD1. The CDR3 length is 13 residues. J was trimmed by 7 bases and V by 3 bases; bases with no gene match: 5. The germline CDR1 and CDR2 sequences are LNHNV and YYDKDF (reference sequence). This CDR3 reads CATSSRTGGGYTF. The CDR3 bases are TGTGCCACCAGCAGTCGGACAGGAGGTGGCTACACCTTC.

The chain employs TRBV11-2 and TRBJ1-1, with TRBD1 matching 8 bases. Germline lookup yields CDR1 SGHAT and CDR2 FQNNGV. Losses at the gene ends were 5 bases for V and 2 bases for J; bases not matched to a gene: 10. The CDR3 is made up of 16 amino acids. CDR3 in amino acids: CASSTHLTGANTEAFF. CDR3 bases: TGTGCCAGCAGCACCCACTTGACAGGGGCTAACACTGAAGCTTTCTTT.

The chain combines TRBV5-4 with TRBJ1-5; D gene unclear. Trimming shortened V by 3 bases and J by 12 bases, and 16 bases separated the two germline ends. The CDR3 has 13 residues. CDR1 and CDR2 from the germline V gene are SGHNT and YYREEE (reference sequence). CDR3 nucleotides: TGTGCCAGCAGCTCCCCCCAGGACGGGGACCAGCATTTT. It specifies CASSSPQDGDQHF.